The 21 T cell receptor beta chains in this list originate from one sample, sequenced in a study of immune heterogeneity within non-small cell lung tumors. The authors amplified TCR beta CDR3 by multiplex PCR with 32 V and 13 J primers. TCRdb fed the multiplex PCR reads into MiXCR, producing one record per CDR3 protein. The table lists approximately 3,000 distinct CDR3 sequences, around a fifth of them singletons. The template for each sample was roughly 650 ng of genomic DNA, which had been extracted from bulk tumor tissue. Surgery yielded several widely spaced biopsies per primary tumor. Newly diagnosed with untreated non-small cell lung cancer, the patients underwent curative surgery. Specimen: lung tumor tissue. The receptors were sampled from a man aged 55-75 years with non-small cell lung cancer.

As for this clonotype: A much larger clonotype is one base distant, so this may be a read error. The chain uses TRBV29-1 and TRBJ2-7; D is possibly TRBD2 (5 bases). Trimming left V 7 bases short and J 3 bases short, with 25 bases between. The CDR3 contains 16 residues. CDR1 is SQVTM, CDR2 ANQGSEA, per germline. The CDR3 protein is CSAVTLTEDYYYEQYF. CDR3 DNA: TGCAGCGCCGTAACCCTGACGGAGGATTATTACTACGAGCAGTACTTC.

This clonotype is categorized as medium-sized. The chain is built from TRBV20-1 and TRBJ2-7; TRBD2 aligns across 13 bases. Unmatched junction bases numbered 18, after V lost 1 base and J lost 6 bases. CDR1 DFQATT and CDR2 SNEGSKA come from the germline V gene (reference sequence). There are 19 residues in the CDR3. The chain's CDR3 is CSARAPTAGLAGVSVEQYF. The DNA for the CDR3 is TGCAGTGCTAGAGCGCCAACCGCCGGACTAGCGGGAGTTTCGGTCGAGCAGTACTTC.

This clonotype was picked up many times. The V call is TRBV20-1, the J call TRBJ2-3, with D possibly being TRBD1 (6 bases). This CDR3 has 13 residues. Germline V gene data show CDR1 as DFQATT and CDR2 as SNEGSKA (reference sequence). CDR3 sequence: CSRKVGTWDTQYF. The CDR3 coding sequence is TGCAGCCGGAAGGTTGGGACATGGGATACGCAGTATTTT.

Concerning this clonotype itself: A much more abundant neighbour one base away suggests this may be a read error. The chain combines TRBV3-1 with TRBJ2-1, with D perhaps TRBD2 (6 bases). Per germline, CDR1 LGHDT and CDR2 YNNKEL (reference sequence). Deletions cut 2 bases from V and 4 bases from J, with 12 bases between. The CDR3 has 15 residues. The CDR3 region is CASSQSGTQYNEQFF. The CDR3 DNA reads as TGTGCCAGCAGCCAATCCGGGACTCAATACAATGAGCAGTTCTTC.

V gene TRBV5-4 combines with J gene TRBJ2-2; TRBD2 agrees at 8 bases. The CDR3 has 16 residues. Germline V gene sequence: CDR1 SGHNT, CDR2 YYREEE (reference sequence). J gave up 10 bases and V 3 bases, and 14 bases lay outside the gene matches. DNA of the CDR3: TGTGCCAGCAGCTGGGGGACCAGCGGGAGCCCCGAGGAGCTGTTTTTT. Translation gives CASSWGTSGSPEELFF.

By share, this clonotype ranks as medium-sized. V and J are TRBV20-1 and TRBJ2-7, with D uncertain. This CDR3 is 13 amino acids long. The germline V gene encodes CDR1 DFQATT and CDR2 SNEGSKA (reference sequence). V lost 5 bases and J lost 1, with 12 bases in between. Written as DNA, the CDR3 is TGCAGTGCTTGGGCAGATATTTCCTACGAGCAGTACTTC. It is translated as CSAWADISYEQYF.

This clonotype is labeled medium-sized (0.01 to 0.1%). The J gene is TRBJ2-7, the V gene TRBV10-3; 8 nucleotides agree with TRBD2. The CDR3 runs to 14 residues. J was trimmed by 3 bases and V by 3 bases; bases with no gene match: 4. The germline V gene has CDR1 ENHRY and CDR2 SYGVKD. CDR3 protein: CAISESGGLYEQYF. The CDR3 nucleotides read TGTGCCATCAGTGAATCGGGAGGGCTCTACGAGCAGTACTTC.

This clonotype is medium-sized within its sample. CDR3 nucleotide sequence: TGCAGTGCTATTGCGGCAGCCAATCAGCCCCAGCATTTT. It yields the protein CSAIAAANQPQHF. The J gene is TRBJ1-5, the V gene TRBV20-1; D call uncertain. CDR1 and CDR2 (germline): DFQATT, SNEGSKA (reference sequence). The CDR3 covers 13 residues. The ends were cut back, 4 bases at V and 3 bases at J, with 10 bases in the middle.

As to this clonotype: At one end, the junction sequence differs from germline, possibly due to a read error. J is TRBJ2-7 and V is TRBV6-1; the match to TRBD2 covers 8 bases. Germline CDR1 MNHNS, CDR2 SASEGT. The CDR3 length is 12 residues. CDR3 in amino acids: CASTGLADERYF. CDR3 nucleotide sequence: TGTGCCAGCACTGGACTAGCTGACGAGCGGTACTTC.

On this clonotype itself: A read error may explain this, as a much larger clone is one base away. The V call is TRBV28, the J call TRBJ1-2; D ambiguous. V gave up 7 bases and J gave up 7 bases, with 13 bases separating them. The CDR3 is made up of 12 amino acids. The germline V gene has CDR1 MDHEN and CDR2 SYDVKM. The CDR3 reads CASIPTWLGYTF. CDR3 nucleotides: TGTGCCAGCATCCCCACCTGGCTTGGCTACACCTTC.

This clonotype is categorized as medium-sized. The V call is TRBV19, the J call TRBJ2-3; 8 bases agree with TRBD2. V shed 5 bases, J shed 8 bases, and the junction held 18 bases outside the gene matches. The CDR3 is 17 residues long. Germline assignment: CDR1 LNHDA and CDR2 SQIVND (reference sequence). The CDR3 region is CASSFSGTSALVGTQYF. The CDR3 bases are TGTGCCAGTAGTTTCTCCGGGACTAGTGCCTTAGTTGGTACGCAGTATTTT.

This clonotype is medium-sized in the sample. This chain uses TRBV28 with TRBJ2-1, with D possibly being TRBD1 or TRBD2 (5 bases each). The CDR3 sequence is 16 residues long. Germline V gives CDR1 MDHEN, CDR2 SYDVKM. With 3 bases removed from V and 0 bases from J, the gap between germline ends came to 12 bases. The CDR3 DNA reads TGTGCCAGCAGTTTGGGGACGGCCAGCTCCTACAATGAGCAGTTCTTC. It encodes CASSLGTASSYNEQFF.

Remarks on this clonotype: In this CDR3 the conserved last residue, phenylalanine or tryptophan, is missing, so a read error is likely. The chain carries TRBV6-2 or TRBV6-3 and TRBJ2-5; TRBD2 is a possible D gene (5 bases). Germline V CDR1 and CDR2: MNHEY, SVGEGT. This CDR3 is 15 amino acids long. Trimming stripped 0 bases from V and 2 bases from J, with 10 bases between. The CDR3 here is CASSYSNGGQETQYL. The DNA of the CDR3 is TGTGCCAGCAGTTACTCGAATGGAGGTCAAGAGACCCAGTACTTA.

This clonotype has just a few counts. The rearrangement links TRBV5-6 to TRBJ2-7, with unresolved D. Trimming removed 1 base from V and 9 bases from J, with 20 bases in between. This CDR3 spans 15 amino acids. Germline loops: CDR1 SGHDT, CDR2 YYEEEE. CDR3 region: CASSLQDGRYFGQYF. CDR3 DNA: TGTGCCAGCAGCTTGCAGGACGGGCGTTATTTTGGGCAGTACTTC.

This clonotype is classed as medium-sized. This rearrangement joins TRBV7-6 to TRBJ2-7, with D perhaps matching TRBD1 (6 bases). Trimming took 6 bases from V and 5 from J, leaving 11 bases between them. The CDR3 covers 12 residues. CDR1 is SGHVS, CDR2 FNYEAQ, per germline. The CDR3 is CASSLGQNEQYF. The CDR3 nucleotides read TGTGCCAGCAGTCTCGGACAGAACGAGCAGTACTTC.

This clonotype is termed medium-sized. This chain joins TRBV24-1 and TRBJ2-1; D remains ambiguous. Germline-derived CDR1 and CDR2 are KGHDR and SFDVKD. The CDR3 contains 14 residues. The V and J ends lost 4 bases and 6 bases respectively, with 12 bases between them. The CDR3 DNA reads TGTGCCACCAGTGAACCGCGGATGACCAATGAGCAGTTCTTC. Residues: CATSEPRMTNEQFF.

This clonotype appeared many times. This chain joins TRBV6-1 and TRBJ2-6; the D gene is possibly TRBD1 (6 bases). The ends were cut back, 4 bases at V and 2 bases at J, with 15 bases in the middle. Germline V lookup: CDR1 MNHNS, CDR2 SASEGT. This CDR3 is built from 17 residues. CDR3 region: CASSGGTRGTGANVLTF. The CDR3 nucleotides are TGTGCCAGCAGTGGTGGGACAAGAGGAACTGGGGCCAACGTCCTGACTTTC.

This clonotype qualifies as medium-sized. The V gene is TRBV6-1, the J gene TRBJ2-3; tentatively, D is TRBD1 or TRBD2 (6 bases each). Trimming removed 6 bases at V and 2 bases at J, with 21 bases between. The CDR3 is 17 residues long. CDR1 is MNHNS and CDR2 is SASEGT in the germline V gene. DNA of the CDR3: TGTGCCAGCAGGGGAATGCTGGGGGGCTGGGACACAGATACGCAGTATTTT. This gives the protein CASRGMLGGWDTDTQYF.

This clonotype was observed once. Given the absence of the conserved phenylalanine or tryptophan at the CDR3 end, a read error is likely. The rearrangement links TRBV20-1 to TRBJ2-7; 11 positions agree with TRBD2. Germline V lookup: CDR1 DFQATT, CDR2 SNEGSKA (reference sequence). CDR3 length: 17 residues. This CDR3 reads CSPRAGKLAGVRNEQYL. The DNA for the CDR3 is TGCAGTCCTAGAGCTGGGAAACTAGCGGGAGTTAGGAACGAGCAGTACCTC.

This clonotype is judged medium-sized. The chain recombines TRBV7-9 with TRBJ1-2; D remains unclear. V was trimmed by 5 bases and J by 2 bases, leaving 9 bases between them. CDR1 is SEHNR and CDR2 is FQNEAQ in the germline V gene (reference sequence). The CDR3 runs to 13 residues. CDR3: CASSQTGNYGYTF. CDR3 bases: TGTGCCAGCAGCCAGACGGGAAACTATGGCTACACCTTC. Full variable domain (missing parts from reference TRBV7-9 and TRBJ1-2): DTGVSQNPRHKITKRGQNVTFRCDPISEHNRLYWYRQTLGQGPEFLTYFQNEAQLEKSRLLSDRFSAERPKGSFSTLEIQRTEQGDSAMYLCASSQTGNYGYTFGSGTRLTVV.

On this clonotype itself: A much larger clone lies a single base off, so this may be a read error. This chain connects TRBV7-2 to TRBJ2-7; the D is unclear. The CDR3 sequence is 15 residues long. The V end was cut by 1 base, the J end by 2 bases, with 12 bases between. Germline CDR1 SGHTA, CDR2 FQGNSA. CDR3 amino acids: CASSLGAFRPYEQYF. The CDR3 nucleotides read TGTGCCAGCAGCTTAGGTGCGTTCCGGCCCTACGAGCAGTACTTC. The full variable domain, completed using reference TRBV7-2 and TRBJ2-7, is GAGVSQSPSNKVTEKGKDVELRCDPISGHTALYWYRQSLGQGLEFLIYFQGNSAPDKSGLPSDRFSAERTGGSVSTLTIQRTQQEDSAVYLCASSLGAFRPYEQYFGPGTRLTVT.